This T cell receptor (beta chain) was observed in a study of T cell responses to AZD1222 COVID-19 vaccine. Study findings and constraints: Vaccine-associated CD4 TCRs ranged over spike, dominating at 160-218 and 743-854. In a largely white British group with more females than males, clonal diversity was possibly underestimated. All repertoire sampling was performed exclusively after the peak T cell response.

Second-dose intervals of approximately 4 or approximately 12 weeks were pooled. With regard to this clone: Its matching antigen is unknown.

V gave up 0 bases and J gave up 3 bases, with 10 bases separating them. CDR1 SGHDT and CDR2 YYEEEE come from the germline V gene. This CDR3 is 15 amino acids long. Sequencing was performed with immunoSEQ multiplex PCR; in TCRdb, only in-frame clones are kept and a portion is missing. Here the sample spans around 150,000 clones, 90% to 95% being singletons. The source of this sequence is an adult who received the AZD1222 COVID-19 vaccine. This specimen consisted of peripheral blood, obtained 28 days after the second AZD1222 dose. The chain uses TRBV5-6 and TRBJ2-1; possibly TRBD2 for D (6 bases). In nucleotides, the CDR3 is TGTGCCAGCAGCTTGGAGGACTACTACTACAATGAGCAGTTCTTC. Amino acids: CASSLEDYYYNEQFF.